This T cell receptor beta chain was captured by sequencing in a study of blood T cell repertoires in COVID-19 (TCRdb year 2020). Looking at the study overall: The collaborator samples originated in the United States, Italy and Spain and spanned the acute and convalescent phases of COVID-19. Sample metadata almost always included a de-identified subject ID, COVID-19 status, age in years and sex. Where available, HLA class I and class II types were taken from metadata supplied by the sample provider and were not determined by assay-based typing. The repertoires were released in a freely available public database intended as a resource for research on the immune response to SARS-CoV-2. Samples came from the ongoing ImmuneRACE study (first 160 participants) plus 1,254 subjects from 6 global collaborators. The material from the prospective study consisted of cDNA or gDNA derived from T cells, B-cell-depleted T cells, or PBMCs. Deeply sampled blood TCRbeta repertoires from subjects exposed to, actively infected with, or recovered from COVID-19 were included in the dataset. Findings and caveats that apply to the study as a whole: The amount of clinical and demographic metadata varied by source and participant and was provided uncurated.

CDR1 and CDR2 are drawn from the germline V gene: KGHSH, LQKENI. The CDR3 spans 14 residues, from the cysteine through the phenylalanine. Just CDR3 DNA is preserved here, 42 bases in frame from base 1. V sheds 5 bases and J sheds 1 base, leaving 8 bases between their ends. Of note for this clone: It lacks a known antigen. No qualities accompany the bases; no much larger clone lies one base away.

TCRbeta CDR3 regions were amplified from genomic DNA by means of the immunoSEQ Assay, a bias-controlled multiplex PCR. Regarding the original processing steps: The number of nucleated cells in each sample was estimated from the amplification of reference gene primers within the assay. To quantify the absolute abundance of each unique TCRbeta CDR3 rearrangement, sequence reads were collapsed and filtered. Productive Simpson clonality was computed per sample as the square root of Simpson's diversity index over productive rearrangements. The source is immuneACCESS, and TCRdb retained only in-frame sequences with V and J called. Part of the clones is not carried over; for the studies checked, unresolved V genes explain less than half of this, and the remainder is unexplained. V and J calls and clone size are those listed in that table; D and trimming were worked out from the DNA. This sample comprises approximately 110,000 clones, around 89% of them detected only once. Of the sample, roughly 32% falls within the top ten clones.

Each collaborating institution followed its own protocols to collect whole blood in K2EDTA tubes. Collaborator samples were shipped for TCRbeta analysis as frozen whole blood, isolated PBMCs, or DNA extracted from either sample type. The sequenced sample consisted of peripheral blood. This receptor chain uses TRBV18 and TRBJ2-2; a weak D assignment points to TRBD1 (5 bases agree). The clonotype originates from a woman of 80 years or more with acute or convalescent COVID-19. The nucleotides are TGTGCCAGCTCATCAACAGGGAACACCGGGGAGCTGTTTTTT. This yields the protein CASSSTGNTGELFF.